This T cell receptor beta chain derives from a study of CD8 T cells in Susac syndrome. CD8+ and CD4+ T cells from blood underwent TCR beta sequencing, which was carried out in a high-throughput format. Between the trimmed V and J ends, which lost 5 bases and 1 base, there was a span of 12 bases. CDR3 size: 14 residues. From germline, CDR1 is SGHNT and CDR2 YYREEE (reference sequence). Reverse transcription of roughly 0.5 to 1 ug RNA was carried out with random hexamers. By means of immunoSEQ multiplex PCR, TCR beta CDR3 spanning 54 Vbeta and 13 Jbeta underwent amplification. TCRdb redid the calling of the immunoSEQ multiplex PCR reads with MiXCR, one entry per CDR3 protein. Of about 440,000 distinct CDR3 sequences detected, around 83% appear once; the ten largest clones hold 0.09% to 0.15%.

The specimen was CD8+ T cells from PBMCs. The chain carries TRBV5-4 and TRBJ1-1, with D possibly TRBD1 on 5 matching bases. The clonotype originates from a human donor with multiple sclerosis. CDR3 sequence: CASSTIDRNTEAFF. Here the CDR3 DNA reads TGTGCCAGCAGTACAATCGACAGGAACACTGAAGCTTTCTTT.